Below, 19 T cell receptor beta chains from the same sample are listed, as sequenced in a study of T cells in Graves' hyperthyroidism and ophthalmopathy. RNA transcripts served as the template for amplifying TCR beta CDR3 regions. The study used the HTBI primer set for a first-round RT-PCR of the TCR CDR3. Each CDR3 protein is one row after TCRdb ran MiXCR on the multiplex PCR reads. The sample has 300,000 to 450,000 distinct CDR3 sequences; about 14% are singletons. Source material: blood. The receptor set was obtained from a woman aged 30 to 39 with Graves' ophthalmopathy.

This clonotype occurred many times. The chain combines TRBV12-3 or TRBV12-4 with TRBJ1-1, with no clear D. The CDR3 length is 13 residues. V was shortened by 5 bases and J by 4 bases, with 11 bases between the two germline ends. The CDR3 sequence: CASSRESATEAFF. CDR3 sequence (DNA): TGTGCCAGCAGTCGAGAGTCAGCCACTGAAGCTTTCTTT.

This rearrangement joins TRBV24-1 to TRBJ2-3; TRBD1 might be the D (5 bases). V was trimmed by 2 bases and J by 5 bases, leaving 10 bases between them. CDR3 length: 14 residues. Per the germline V gene, CDR1 is KGHDR and CDR2 is SFDVKD. For the CDR3, the DNA is TGTGCCACCAGTGATTCGACAGTTCAAGATACGCAGTATTTT. Residues: CATSDSTVQDTQYF.

This clonotype was seen repeatedly, ten times or more. The rearrangement uses TRBV30 and TRBJ1-1; D is unclear. V was trimmed by 8 bases and J by 1 base, leaving 11 bases between them. The CDR3 runs 12 residues. Germline V lookup: CDR1 GTSNPN, CDR2 SVGIG (reference sequence). CDR3 amino acids: CAGGRGNTEAFF. The DNA for the CDR3 is TGTGCCGGAGGGCGAGGGAACACTGAAGCTTTCTTT. Full variable domain (remainder filled in from reference TRBV30 and TRBJ1-1): SQTIHQWPATLVQPVGSPLSLECTVEGTSNPNLYWYRQAAGRGLQLLFYSVGIGQISSEVPQNLSASRPQDRQFILSSKKLLLSDSGFYLCAGGRGNTEAFFGQGTRLTVV.

In its sample, this clonotype was seen many times. V is TRBV20-1 and J is TRBJ1-2; no definite D call. V lost 6 bases, J lost 1 base, and 24 bases lay in between. The CDR3 loop spans 17 amino acids. Germline-derived CDR1 and CDR2 are DFQATT and SNEGSKA (reference sequence). CDR3 in amino acids: CSAPDKTPLNFNYGYTF. DNA for the CDR3: TGCAGTGCCCCAGACAAGACTCCCTTGAATTTTAACTATGGCTACACCTTC.

This clonotype has ten or more counts. The V and J genes are TRBV30 and TRBJ1-5, with D possibly being TRBD1 (5 bases). The ends were cut back, 1 base at V and 4 bases at J, with 17 bases in the middle. This CDR3 comprises 16 residues. Per the germline V gene, CDR1 is GTSNPN and CDR2 is SVGIG (reference sequence). The CDR3 bases are TGTGCCTGGAGTGCCCGCTCCGGGGCCCTAAATCAGCCCCAGCATTTT. Translation gives CAWSARSGALNQPQHF.

Ten or more counts support this clonotype. The chain links TRBV20-1 to TRBJ1-3; D not resolved. The V gene's germline CDR1 is DFQATT and CDR2 SNEGSKA (reference sequence). With 0 bases removed from V and 0 bases from J, the gap between germline ends came to 6 bases. The CDR3 consists of 14 residues. The CDR3 bases are TGCAGTGCTAGAGAGGGAAGCTCTGGAAACACCATATATTTT. Its protein product is CSAREGSSGNTIYF.

This clonotype was detected many times. This CDR3 is CASTIGRTVQNTEAFF. DNA of the CDR3: TGTGCCAGTACCATTGGGCGGACAGTCCAGAACACTGAAGCTTTCTTT. This chain links TRBV19 with TRBJ1-1, with TRBD1 as a possible D gene (6 bases). The germline gives CDR1 LNHDA, CDR2 SQIVND (reference sequence). The V end lost 7 bases, the J end lost 1 base, and 19 bases lay between the germline ends. This CDR3 spans 16 amino acids.

This clonotype was detected ten times or more. This rearrangement joins TRBV27 to TRBJ2-1; D is unclear. Germline V lookup: CDR1 MNHEY, CDR2 SMNVEV (reference sequence). The CDR3 covers 12 residues. Trimming took off 6 bases at V and 8 bases at J, with 11 bases between the two ends. As DNA, the CDR3 is TGTGCCAGCAGGGGTGTTCGGGATGAGCAGTTCTTC. It encodes CASRGVRDEQFF.

This clonotype was observed at least ten times. CDR3 sequence reads: CASSKRGVETQYF. CDR3 coding DNA: TGTGCCAGCAGCAAGCGGGGGGTGGAGACCCAGTACTTC. This chain connects TRBV5-8 to TRBJ2-5, with 9 bases that match TRBD2. Germline trimming cut 4 bases from V and 5 bases from J; bases unmatched to any gene: 3. CDR1 is SGHTS, CDR2 YDEGEE, per germline. This CDR3 comprises 13 residues.

The table lists this clonotype with a few counts. A read error is possible here, since a much larger clone lies one base away. J is TRBJ2-3 and V is TRBV7-2; 9 bases are a match to TRBD1. Germline V gene data show CDR1 as SGHTA and CDR2 as FQGNSA. The CDR3 contains 15 residues. CDR3 nucleotides: TGTGCCGGCAGCTCCCGGACAGGGGGCACAGATACGCAGTATTTT. Translating it yields CAGSSRTGGTDTQYF.

This clonotype was seen many times. V gene TRBV7-9 combines with J gene TRBJ2-7, with 7 bases lining up with TRBD1. The CDR3 runs 14 residues. Germline CDR1 is SEHNR and CDR2 is FQNEAQ (reference sequence). With V trimmed by 2 bases and J by 1 base, 2 bases remained unmatched. This chain's CDR3 is CASSLPRGSYEQYF. In DNA, the CDR3 is TGTGCCAGCAGCTTACCCAGGGGGTCCTACGAGCAGTACTTC.

This clonotype was seen a handful of times. The genes are TRBV6-1 and TRBJ1-3; TRBD1 might be the D (6 bases). V was trimmed by 7 bases and J by 0 bases, leaving 13 bases between them. Looked up from germline, CDR1 is MNHNS and CDR2 is SASEGT. The CDR3 spans 15 residues. The CDR3 here is CASTKTGTSGNTIYF. For the CDR3, the DNA is TGTGCCAGCACTAAGACAGGTACCTCTGGAAACACCATATATTTT.

The sample holds many counts of this clonotype. The chain recombines TRBV12-3 or TRBV12-4 with TRBJ1-2, with D tentatively TRBD1 (6 bases). V was pared by 1 base and J by 10 bases, with 13 bases between. The CDR3 sequence is 13 residues long. In nucleotides, the CDR3 is TGTGCCAGCAGTTTAGGGACAGCTATTGACTACACCTTC. This translates into CASSLGTAIDYTF.

The table lists this clonotype with many counts. V gene TRBV7-6 combines with J gene TRBJ2-3; TRBD2 might be the D (5 bases). There are 13 residues in the CDR3. The V gene lost 5 bases and the J gene lost 8 bases, with 14 bases spanning the gap. The germline V gene encodes CDR1 SGHVS and CDR2 FNYEAQ. The CDR3 here is CASSLGLGSTQYF. The CDR3 DNA reads TGTGCCAGCAGCCTAGGACTGGGCAGTACGCAGTATTTT.

Ten or more counts support this clonotype. The rearrangement joins TRBV7-9 to TRBJ1-1; D perhaps matches TRBD1 (6 bases). Per germline, CDR1 SEHNR and CDR2 FQNEAQ (reference sequence). The CDR3 loop spans 23 amino acids. The ends were cut back, 8 bases at V and 8 bases at J, with 48 bases in the middle. The chain's CDR3 is CASEGTPGEAFRRGAPRREEAFF. CDR3 nucleotide sequence: TGTGCCAGCGAGGGAACCCCGGGGGAGGCTTTTCGAAGGGGGGCCCCCCGACGGGAGGAAGCTTTCTTT.

Ten or more counts support this clonotype. The CDR3 is CSVEGRGQGPLFSYEQYF. For the CDR3, the DNA is TGCAGCGTTGAAGGTCGGGGACAGGGGCCCCTCTTCTCCTACGAGCAGTACTTC. The chain employs TRBV29-1 and TRBJ2-7; 10 bases map to TRBD1. The junction had 12 bases not matched to a gene; V was cut back by 1 base and J by 0 bases. CDR3 size: 18 residues. Germline V CDR1 and CDR2: SQVTM, ANQGSEA.

This clonotype showed up just a few times. This rearrangement joins TRBV28 to TRBJ2-3; D perhaps matches TRBD1 (6 bases). The CDR3 extends over 19 amino acids. V gave up 2 bases and J gave up 0 bases, with 21 bases separating them. Germline V gene lookup returns CDR1 MDHEN and CDR2 SYDVKM. The CDR3 spells CASSLPSIYRESSTDTQYF. The CDR3, as DNA: TGTGCCAGCAGTTTACCCAGTATTTACAGGGAGAGTAGCACAGATACGCAGTATTTT.

There are many counts of this clonotype. J is TRBJ1-2 and V is TRBV7-9; 7 nucleotides match TRBD1. With 6 bases clipped from V and 5 bases from J, the junction kept 9 bases outside the gene matches. The CDR3 length is 14 residues. CDR1 and CDR2 (germline): SEHNR, FQNEAQ (reference sequence). The CDR3 region is CASSQIQGYYGYTF. CDR3 bases: TGTGCCAGCAGTCAAATACAGGGGTATTATGGCTACACCTTC.

This clonotype was observed a few times. This chain links TRBV25-1 with TRBJ2-4; TRBD2 is a possible D gene (6 bases). V dropped 5 bases and J dropped 0 bases, with 11 bases sitting between them. This CDR3 spans 15 amino acids. From germline, CDR1 is MGHDK and CDR2 SYGVNS. As DNA, the CDR3 is TGTGCCAGCAGTCCGAGGGACTTAGCCAAAAACATTCAGTACTTC. It specifies CASSPRDLAKNIQYF.